This T cell receptor (beta chain) was obtained from a study of response to subunit inactivated influenza vaccine. Study findings and constraints: The authors suggested that few new T cells are recruited per seasonal influenza vaccination.

The CDR3 consists of 13 residues. The V end was cut by 6 bases, the J end by 3 bases, with 11 bases between. CDR1 and CDR2 (germline): DFQATT, SNEGSKA (reference sequence). From the RT-PCR reads, TCRdb called clonotypes with MiXCR, one entry per CDR3 protein. The sample contains 610,000 or so distinct CDR3 sequences, 14% of which appear only once. This clonotype was counted a single time. Its antigen is unknown. The specimen comprised PBMCs from blood, sampled 11 to 12 days after vaccination. This chain joins TRBV20-1 and TRBJ2-2; possible D gene TRBD1, 6 bases. The sequence was obtained from a man in his fifties who received an inactivated influenza vaccine. This CDR3 is CSASDSYTGELFF. The CDR3 DNA reads as TGCAGTGCGTCGGACAGTTACACCGGGGAGCTGTTTTTT.